A single sample is the source of the 24 T cell receptor beta chains below, sequenced in a study of blood T cell repertoires in COVID-19. Using immunoSEQ multiplex PCR, the repertoire was profiled, and TCRdb retains in-frame clones only, with some absent. The table has around 18,000 clones, approximately 92% seen once; the top ten hold approximately 13%. Sequenced material: peripheral blood. These receptors originate from a man between 60 and 75 years old with active COVID-19.

The J gene is TRBJ1-5, the V gene TRBV7-8; the match to TRBD1 covers 8 bases. This CDR3 spans 14 amino acids. The V gene end was trimmed by 2 bases and the J gene end by 5 bases; junction bases not matched to a gene: 2. Looked up from germline, CDR1 is SGHVS and CDR2 is FQNEAQ. CDR3 sequence: CASSLRQGYQPQHF. CDR3 DNA: TGTGCCAGCAGCTTAAGACAGGGGTATCAGCCCCAGCATTTT.

The chain is built from TRBV3-1 (or the pseudogene TRBV3-2) and TRBJ1-2, with a tentative D call TRBD1 (5 bases). Germline lookup yields CDR1 LGHDT and CDR2 YNNKEL (reference sequence). Trimming shortened V by 6 bases and J by 7 bases, and 18 bases separated the two germline ends. The CDR3 covers 14 residues. The chain's CDR3 is CASSRGVPSGGYTF. The DNA for the CDR3 is TGTGCCAGCAGTCGGGGGGTCCCAAGCGGTGGCTACACCTTC.

The chain employs TRBV7-9 and TRBJ1-2; D is uncertain. CDR3 length: 14 amino acids. The germline V and J ends were trimmed by 3 bases and 5 bases, with 13 bases remaining between them. Germline assignment: CDR1 SEHNR and CDR2 FQNEAQ (reference sequence). CDR3 loop: CASSFPPGLYGYTF. Here the CDR3 DNA reads TGTGCCAGCAGCTTCCCTCCAGGACTGTATGGCTACACCTTC. The entire variable domain, with the rest obtained from reference TRBV7-9 and TRBJ1-2, is as follows: DTGVSQNPRHKITKRGQNVTFRCDPISEHNRLYWYRQTLGQGPEFLTYFQNEAQLEKSRLLSDRFSAERPKGSFSTLEIQRTEQGDSAMYLCASSFPPGLYGYTFGSGTRLTVV.

The chain employs TRBV28 and TRBJ2-7; maybe TRBD1 (6 bases). Deletions cut 6 bases from V and 0 bases from J, with 18 bases between. CDR1 MDHEN and CDR2 SYDVKM come from the germline V gene. The CDR3 covers 16 residues. CDR3 sequence: CASRGTRDTYSYEQYF. The CDR3 DNA is TGTGCCAGCAGGGGAACCCGGGACACCTACTCCTACGAGCAGTACTTC.

V gene TRBV7-2 combines with J gene TRBJ1-5; D remains unclear. Trimming stripped 8 bases from V and 3 bases from J, with 11 bases between. This CDR3 has 13 amino acids. Germline values: CDR1 SGHTA, CDR2 FQGNSA. This CDR3 is CASGNPFNQPQHF. The CDR3 coding sequence is TGTGCCAGCGGCAATCCCTTCAATCAGCCCCAGCATTTT.

The rearrangement links TRBV7-7 to TRBJ2-1; 10 bases match TRBD2. CDR3 length: 15 amino acids. Looked up from germline, CDR1 is SSHAT and CDR2 is FNYEAQ (reference sequence). The CDR3: CAPEGSSGSPGEQFF. CDR3 sequence (DNA): TGTGCTCCGGAGGGCTCTAGCGGGAGCCCTGGTGAGCAGTTCTTC.

This sequence joins TRBV18 and TRBJ1-2, with 10 bases aligning to TRBD1. CDR1 and CDR2 (germline): KGHSH, LQKENI. The CDR3 loop spans 13 amino acids. V lost 9 bases and J lost 3; bases outside the gene matches: 4. CDR3 protein: CASYGQGDYGYTF. CDR3 DNA sequence: TGTGCCAGTTACGGACAGGGGGACTATGGCTACACCTTC. Together with reference TRBV18 and TRBJ1-2, the CDR3 gives the full variable domain: NAGVMQNPRHLVRRRGQEARLRCSPMKGHSHVYWYRQLPEEGLKFMVYLQKENIIDESGMPKERFSAEFPKEGPSILRIQQVVRGDSAAYFCASYGQGDYGYTFGSGTRLTVV.

A few counts support this clone. The chain links TRBV18 to TRBJ2-7; 7 bases fit TRBD2. The V segment lost 2 bases and the J segment 0 bases; nucleotides outside the gene matches: 7. Germline V lookup: CDR1 KGHSH, CDR2 LQKENI. The CDR3 loop spans 16 amino acids. The CDR3 DNA follows: TGTGCCAGCTCACCAATTGCTAGCGGCCTCTCCTACGAGCAGTACTTC. Translating it yields CASSPIASGLSYEQYF.

The J gene is TRBJ2-7, the V gene TRBV30, with a possible D match to TRBD1 (5 bases). Germline CDR1 reads GTSNPN; CDR2 reads SVGIG (reference sequence). The CDR3 has 14 residues. V was cut by 1 base and J by 4 bases, with 14 bases left in between. CDR3 amino acids: CAWSGGGAEYEQYF. CDR3 coding DNA: TGTGCCTGGAGTGGGGGTGGGGCGGAATACGAGCAGTACTTC.

This clone has only one observation. The chain couples TRBV4-2 to TRBJ2-5, with TRBD2 matching 9 bases. This CDR3 is built from 15 residues. In germline, CDR1 is LGHNA, CDR2 YNFKEQ. With 4 bases clipped from V and 3 bases from J, the junction kept 6 bases outside the gene matches. CDR3 coding DNA: TGTGCCAGCAGCCTAACGGCGGGGGGGGAAGAGACCCAGTACTTC. Protein product: CASSLTAGGEETQYF.

The genes are TRBV19 and TRBJ2-7; 8 bases map to TRBD1. CDR1 is LNHDA and CDR2 is SQIVND in the germline V gene (reference sequence). The CDR3 runs to 16 residues. V shed 6 bases and J 0 bases; nucleotides not matched to a gene: 10. CDR3 sequence (DNA): TGTGCCAGTAGGCCCCGAACAGGGGGGAGCTCCTACGAGCAGTACTTC. Protein: CASRPRTGGSSYEQYF.

As concerns this clone: At the DNA level, this CDR3 is encoded by other sequences in the same sample as well. The gene calls are TRBV5-5 and TRBJ2-6, with a weak D call TRBD1 (5 bases). Germline CDR1 and CDR2: SGHKS and YYEKEE (reference sequence). The CDR3 consists of 16 residues. V gave up 3 bases and J gave up 0 bases, with 10 bases separating them. CDR3 protein: CASSSTALSGANVLTF. As DNA, the CDR3 is TGTGCCAGCAGCTCGACAGCTCTCTCTGGGGCCAACGTCCTGACTTTC.

The chain employs TRBV19 and TRBJ1-4, with D possibly matching TRBD1 (5 bases). V was trimmed by 5 bases and J by 10 bases, leaving 17 bases between them. The CDR3 is made up of 14 amino acids. In germline, CDR1 is LNHDA, CDR2 SQIVND (reference sequence). CDR3 sequence reads: CASSATALMGKLFF. In nucleotides, the CDR3 is TGTGCCAGTAGTGCGACAGCCCTAATGGGAAAACTGTTTTTT.

The V call is TRBV7-2, the J call TRBJ2-5, with TRBD2 matching 9 bases. Germline CDR1 is SGHTA and CDR2 is FQGNSA. V gave up 3 bases and J gave up 1 base; unmatched junction bases: 3. CDR3 length: 15 amino acids. The CDR3 DNA is TGTGCCAGCAGCTTTGGCGGGGGGGTCCAAGAGACCCAGTACTTC. This translates into CASSFGGGVQETQYF. Filled out from reference TRBV7-2 and TRBJ2-5, the complete variable domain reads GAGVSQSPSNKVTEKGKDVELRCDPISGHTALYWYRQSLGQGLEFLIYFQGNSAPDKSGLPSDRFSAERTGGSVSTLTIQRTQQEDSAVYLCASSFGGGVQETQYFGPGTRLLVL.

The gene calls are TRBV30 and TRBJ2-1; 12 bases match TRBD2. This CDR3 spans 18 amino acids. Germline lookup yields CDR1 GTSNPN and CDR2 SVGIG (reference sequence). J lost 3 bases, V lost 4 bases, and 13 bases had no gene match. In nucleotides, the CDR3 is TGTGCCTGGACCTACCGACTAGCGGGGGCTTACGTCTACAATGAGCAGTTCTTC. Protein sequence: CAWTYRLAGAYVYNEQFF.

This clone has only one observation. One end of the junction is discordant with germline, which a read error may explain. The J gene is TRBJ2-3, the V gene TRBV6-4, with TRBD1 matching 10 bases. The length of the CDR3 is 16 residues. The germline V gene encodes CDR1 MRHNA and CDR2 SNTAGT. The CDR3 region is CGRDRGPIYPTDTQYF. The CDR3 bases are TGCGGTCGGGACAGGGGCCCAATCTACCCCACAGATACGCAGTATTTT.

The CDR3 loop reads CATSRGGTGELFF. CDR3 DNA: TGTGCCACCAGCAGAGGCGGCACCGGGGAGCTGTTTTTT. The chain couples TRBV15 to TRBJ2-2; D unclear. The CDR3 is made up of 13 amino acids. Germline CDR1 is LNHNV and CDR2 is YYDKDF (reference sequence). Trimming removed 1 base at V and 4 bases at J, with 4 bases between.

This clone was observed a few times. The rearrangement links TRBV7-3 to TRBJ1-6; D is ambiguous. Between the trimmed V and J ends, which lost 5 bases and 7 bases, there was a span of 21 bases. Germline lookup yields CDR1 SGHTA and CDR2 FQGTGA. The CDR3 loop spans 17 amino acids. CDR3 sequence reads: CASSLLIVGNQNSPLHF. CDR3 coding DNA: TGTGCCAGCAGCCTCCTAATAGTCGGGAATCAGAATTCACCCCTCCACTTT.

The gene calls are TRBV24-1 and TRBJ1-4; D not certain. The germline gives CDR1 KGHDR, CDR2 SFDVKD. The CDR3 consists of 12 residues. Trimming left V 6 bases short and J 8 bases short, with 9 bases between. In DNA form, the CDR3 reads TGTGCCACCAGTCGGAGTCCGGAAAAACTGTTTTTT. Its protein is CATSRSPEKLFF.

This clone has a handful of counts. The rearrangement links TRBV19 to TRBJ1-4, with 8 nucleotides matching TRBD1. The V segment lost 4 bases and the J segment 7 bases; nucleotides outside the gene matches: 11. Germline assignment: CDR1 LNHDA and CDR2 SQIVND (reference sequence). CDR3 size: 16 residues. CDR3 amino acids: CASSRGQGGESEKLFF. CDR3 coding DNA: TGTGCCAGTAGTAGAGGACAGGGAGGAGAAAGTGAAAAACTGTTTTTT.

This clone is a singleton in its sample. This chain connects TRBV6-1 to TRBJ2-3; TRBD2 matches 7 bases. CDR1 MNHNS and CDR2 SASEGT come from the germline V gene. This CDR3 is 17 amino acids long. V gave up 2 bases and J gave up 4 bases; unmatched junction bases: 12. Written as DNA, the CDR3 is TGTGCCAGCAGTGAAAGGAGGTTGGCGGGGGTGGCAGATACGCAGTATTTT. As protein: CASSERRLAGVADTQYF.

This chain's CDR3 is CASSLDPAMEGRSKAIYF. DNA for the CDR3: TGTGCCAGCAGCTTAGACCCGGCTATGGAGGGGCGGTCAAAAGCGATATATTTT. V is TRBV11-2 and J is TRBJ1-3; weak D call: TRBD1 (5 bases). CDR3 length: 18 residues. Trimming removed 0 bases from V and 13 bases from J, with 28 bases in between. The germline V gene encodes CDR1 SGHAT and CDR2 FQNNGV.

V usage is TRBV7-2 and J usage is TRBJ2-7, with 12 nucleotides matching TRBD2. V lost 2 bases and J lost 4; bases outside the gene matches: 12. Germline CDR1 reads SGHTA; CDR2 reads FQGNSA. The CDR3 covers 18 residues. The CDR3 region is CASSLRGLAGGLGYEQYF. The CDR3 DNA sequence: TGTGCCAGCAGCTTAAGAGGTCTAGCGGGAGGGCTGGGGTACGAGCAGTACTTC.

The CDR3 bases are TGCGCCAGCAGCCAGGGCGGCCGTGAGGAAAAACTGTTTTTT. It translates to CASSQGGREEKLFF. The rearrangement joins TRBV5-1 to TRBJ1-4, with D tentatively TRBD1 (5 bases). CDR1 and CDR2 (germline): SGHRS, YFSETQ. The CDR3 runs 14 residues. V was shortened by 4 bases and J by 8 bases, with 15 bases between the two germline ends.